This TCR beta chain was sequenced in a study of OX40 agonist ivuxolimab in advanced cancers. The wider study: Participants averaged 60 years of age (range 23 to 79) and were over 75% male. Three patients responded partially, comprising one with hepatocellular carcinoma and two with cutaneous melanoma.

The protocol was immunoSEQ multiplex PCR, while the TCRdb copy is restricted to in-frame clones and leaves out a portion. This sample has over 80,000 clones, with more than 70% found just once. The V gene lost 6 bases and the J gene lost 2 bases, with 8 bases spanning the gap. CDR3 length: 11 amino acids. Germline V gene lookup returns CDR1 SQVTM and CDR2 ANQGSEA. Individuals having autoimmune disease history or systemic immunosuppression were not enrolled. This specimen was CD4+ or CD8+ T cells sorted from blood, taken in a trial of the OX40 agonist ivuxolimab. The chain uses TRBV29-1 and TRBJ2-7; tentative D call: TRBD2 (5 bases). The sequence was collected from an adult with an advanced solid tumor such as melanoma, head and neck, liver or kidney cancer. In nucleotides, the CDR3 is TGCAGCGTAGGACTTCCCTACGAGCAGTACGTC. Residues: CSVGLPYEQYV.